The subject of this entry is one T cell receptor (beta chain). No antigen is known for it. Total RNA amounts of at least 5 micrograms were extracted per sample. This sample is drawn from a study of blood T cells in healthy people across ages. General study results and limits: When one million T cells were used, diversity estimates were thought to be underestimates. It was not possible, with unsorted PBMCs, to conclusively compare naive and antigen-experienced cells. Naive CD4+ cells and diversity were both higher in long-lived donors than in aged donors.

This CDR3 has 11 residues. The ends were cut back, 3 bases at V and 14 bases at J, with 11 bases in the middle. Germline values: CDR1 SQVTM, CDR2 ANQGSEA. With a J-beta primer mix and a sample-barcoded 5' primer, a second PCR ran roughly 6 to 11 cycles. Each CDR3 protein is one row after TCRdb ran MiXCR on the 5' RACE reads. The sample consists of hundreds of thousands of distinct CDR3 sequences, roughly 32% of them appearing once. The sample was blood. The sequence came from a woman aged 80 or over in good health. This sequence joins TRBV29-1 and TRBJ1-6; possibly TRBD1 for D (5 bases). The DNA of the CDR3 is TGCAGCGTTGATGGGGGAGGCACCCTCCACTTT. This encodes CSVDGGGTLHF. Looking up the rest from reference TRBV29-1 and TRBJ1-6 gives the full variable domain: SAVISQKPSRDICQRGTSLTIQCQVDSQVTMMFWYRQQPGQSLTLIATANQGSEATYESGFVIDKFPISRPNLTFSTLTVSNMSPEDSSIYLCSVDGGGTLHFGNGTRLTVT.